The clone carrying this TCR beta chain showed up just once. Its specificity is not known. The data derive from a study of PD-1 blockade in classical Hodgkin lymphoma. Whole-study findings and limits: Individuals initiating nivolumab under 1 year after ASCT were excluded. Prior to therapy, complete responders displayed diversity much like that of newly diagnosed patients. In CD4+ cells, TCR diversity went up significantly by C4D1, but in CD8+ cells it did not.

Using immunoSEQ multiplex PCR, the repertoire was profiled, and TCRdb retains in-frame clones only, with some absent. The table has tens of thousands of clones, approximately 89% seen once. Time point of the sample: cycle 4 day 1 (C4D1), after 6 weeks of nivolumab. Each patient's relapse followed autologous stem cell transplantation, and brentuximab vedotin exposure varied. Magnetic negative selection served to purify CD4+ T cells out of PBMCs that had been thawed. V trimming: 6 bases; J trimming: 6 bases; junction bases outside the gene matches: 11. CDR3 size: 15 residues. In germline, CDR1 is MNHEY, CDR2 SMNVEV (reference sequence).

The chain is built from TRBV27 and TRBJ2-7, with 10 bases fitting TRBD2. This receptor was identified in a human donor with classical Hodgkin lymphoma. The sequences come from CD4+ T cells from blood, collected before the fourth cycle of nivolumab. The CDR3 DNA reads as TGTGCCAGCAGGGGGAGGGGGCTAGCGGGAGCCGAGCAGTACTTC. Translating it yields CASRGRGLAGAEQYF.